The clone carrying this T cell receptor beta chain was recorded many times. The data were taken from a study of neurological immune-mediated disorders. Germline V lookup: CDR1 WSHSY, CDR2 SAAADI. The V gene end was trimmed by 5 bases and the J gene end by 1 base; junction bases not matched to a gene: 11. The CDR3 spans 17 residues. Time point described: longitudinal time-point 3. The authors made cDNA by 5'RACE with 10-nucleotide random UMIs. TCRdb reprocessed the 5' RACE reads via MiXCR and lists one record per CDR3 protein. The sample yields about 45,000 distinct CDR3 sequences, about 13% seen once. The V and J genes are TRBV10-2 and TRBJ1-5, with 7 bases lining up with TRBD1. The sequenced sample consisted of PBMCs. The clonotype originates from a young man in good health. CDR3 nucleotides: TGCGCCAGCAGTCAAATCGGACAGGTCTTAAGCAATCAGCCCCAGCATTTT. Translation gives CASSQIGQVLSNQPQHF.